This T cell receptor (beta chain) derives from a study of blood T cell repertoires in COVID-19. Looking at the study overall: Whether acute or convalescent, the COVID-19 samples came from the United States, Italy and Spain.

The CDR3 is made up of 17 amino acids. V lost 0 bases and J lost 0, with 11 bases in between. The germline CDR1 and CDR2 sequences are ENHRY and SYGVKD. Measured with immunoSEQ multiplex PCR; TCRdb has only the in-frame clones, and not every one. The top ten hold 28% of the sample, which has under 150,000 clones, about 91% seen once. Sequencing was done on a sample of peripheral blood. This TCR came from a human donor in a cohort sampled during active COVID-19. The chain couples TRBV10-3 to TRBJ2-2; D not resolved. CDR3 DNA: TGTGCCATCAGTGAGTCAATCAGAAAATCGAACACCGGGGAGCTGTTTTTT. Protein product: CAISESIRKSNTGELFF.